This T cell receptor (beta chain) was captured in a study of T cell changes during pregnancy in multiple sclerosis (dated by TCRdb to between 2019 and 2020). Some background on the complete study: Changes in the T cell repertoire over the course of pregnancy were examined in this study in women with multiple sclerosis.

The library relied on the immunoSEQ multiplex PCR assay. Sourced from immuneACCESS, this table was stored by TCRdb with only in-frame sequences that have V and J called. A share of the clones is absent; for the studies checked, an unresolved V gene accounts for under half, and the remainder has no known explanation. The sample contains 35,000 to 45,000 clones, about 90% of them found a single time. Jointly, the top ten make up approximately 2% of the sample. From the cysteine through the phenylalanine, the CDR3 covers 12 amino acids. The sequence is cut down to CDR3 DNA, 36 bases in frame from base 1. CDR1 and CDR2, looked up from the germline V gene, are MNHNS and SASEGT. V sheds 6 bases and J sheds 6 bases, leaving 12 bases between their ends. A remark on this clone: Its antigen is unknown. No much larger clonotype is one base removed from it; base qualities were not supplied.

Sequencing was performed on CD4+ T cells from peripheral blood mononuclear cells, taken after pregnancy. The receptor comes from a female donor in good health, enrolled as a control in a pregnancy study. The chain joins TRBV6-1 to TRBJ2-7; TRBD1 might be the D gene, on 6 matching bases. The CDR3 has the sequence CASRDSFSEQYF. The base sequence is TGTGCCAGCAGGGACAGTTTCAGCGAGCAGTACTTC.